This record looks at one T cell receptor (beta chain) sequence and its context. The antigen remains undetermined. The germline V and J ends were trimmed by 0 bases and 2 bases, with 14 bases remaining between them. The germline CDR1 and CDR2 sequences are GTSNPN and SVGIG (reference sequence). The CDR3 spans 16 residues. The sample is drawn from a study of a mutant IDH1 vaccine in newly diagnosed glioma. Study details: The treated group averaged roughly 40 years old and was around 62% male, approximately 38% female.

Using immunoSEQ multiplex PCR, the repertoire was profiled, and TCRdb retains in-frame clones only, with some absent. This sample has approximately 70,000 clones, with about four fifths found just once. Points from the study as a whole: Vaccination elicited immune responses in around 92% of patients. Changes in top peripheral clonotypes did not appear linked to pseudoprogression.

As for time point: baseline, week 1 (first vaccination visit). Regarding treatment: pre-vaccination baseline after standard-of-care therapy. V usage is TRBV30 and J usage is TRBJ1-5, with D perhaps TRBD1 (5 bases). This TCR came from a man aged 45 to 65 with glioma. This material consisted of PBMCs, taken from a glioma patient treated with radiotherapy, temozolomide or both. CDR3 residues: CAWSVEGRRGNQPQHF. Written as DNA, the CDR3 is TGTGCCTGGAGTGTCGAGGGGAGAAGGGGCAATCAGCCCCAGCATTTT. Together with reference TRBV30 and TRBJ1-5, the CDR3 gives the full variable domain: SQTIHQWPATLVQPVGSPLSLECTVEGTSNPNLYWYRQAAGRGLQLLFYSVGIGQISSEVPQNLSASRPQDRQFILSSKKLLLSDSGFYLCAWSVEGRRGNQPQHFGDGTRLSIL.